These T cell receptor beta chains were read from a single sample in a study of CD8 T cells in ankylosing spondylitis. One entry per CDR3 protein results from TCRdb running MiXCR on the 5' RACE reads. This sample has around 140,000 distinct CDR3 sequences; over 9.5% occur once, and the top ten carry about 4%. Material for sequencing was blood, either unsorted or a sorted T cell fraction (not recorded which). The origin of the receptors is a female donor with ankylosing spondylitis or in good health (not recorded which). CDR3s include the opening cysteine and the closing phenylalanine or tryptophan. The D gene is left open where the match is weak. Size is omitted from some rows. Given values are once, few, many or a class for expanded clones.

TRBV2	few	TRBD1	TRBJ2-7	CASIEQGQLYEQYF	TGTGCCAGCATTGAACAGGGACAGCTCTACGAGCAGTACTTC
TRBV23-1	few	-	TRBJ2-5	CASSQSTELGAQETQYF	TGCGCCAGCAGTCAATCGACCGAACTAGGGGCCCAAGAGACCCAGTACTTC
TRBV11-3	-	TRBD1	TRBJ2-7	CASSGNRGLTYEQYF	TGTGCCAGCAGCGGAAACAGGGGGCTGACTTACGAGCAGTACTTC
TRBV24-1	few	TRBD1	TRBJ2-3	CATGTAPSTDTQYF	TGTGCCACGGGGACAGCTCCTAGCACAGATACGCAGTATTTT
TRBV9	many	-	TRBJ2-1	CASSVAPNLRPYNEQFF	TGTGCCAGCAGCGTAGCCCCGAACCTACGACCTTACAATGAGCAGTTCTTC
TRBV5-6	many	-	TRBJ1-6	CASSGVPGTTSPLHF	TGTGCCAGCAGCGGGGTTCCGGGGACGACTTCACCCCTCCACTTT
TRBV10-1	-	-	TRBJ2-1	CASSESAGSSYNEQFF	TGCGCCAGCAGTGAGTCGGCGGGTAGCTCCTACAATGAGCAGTTCTTC
TRBV5-5	many	-	TRBJ2-1	CAGYRNEQFF	TGTGCCGGGTATAGGAATGAGCAGTTCTTC
TRBV24-1	-	TRBD1	TRBJ2-1	CATAGTGRHEQFF	TGTGCCACAGCCGGGACAGGGAGGCATGAGCAGTTCTTC
TRBV28	many	-	TRBJ2-2	CASSWVAGLATGELFF	TGTGCCAGCAGCTGGGTCGCGGGGTTGGCCACCGGGGAGCTGTTTTTT
TRBV29-1	many	TRBD2	TRBJ2-1	CSVGGTITYNEQFF	TGCAGCGTTGGGGGGACTATCACCTACAATGAGCAGTTCTTC
TRBV29-1	-	-	TRBJ1-1	CSVEGPRGGDTEAFF	TGCAGCGTTGAAGGCCCAAGGGGGGGTGACACTGAAGCTTTCTTT
TRBV2	many	-	TRBJ1-5	CASSVYQNQPQHF	TGTGCCAGCAGTGTCTATCAGAATCAGCCCCAGCATTTT
TRBV12-3/TRBV12-4	-	-	TRBJ2-7	CASSRGRVDEQYF	TGTGCCAGCAGCCGGGGTCGTGTCGACGAGCAGTACTTC
TRBV28	many	-	TRBJ1-1	CASSLTALNTEAFF	TGTGCCAGCAGTTTAACTGCCTTGAACACTGAAGCTTTCTTT
TRBV3-1	many	-	TRBJ2-6	CASSRISGANVLTF	TGTGCCAGCAGCCGGATTTCTGGGGCCAACGTCCTGACTTTC
TRBV29-1	many	TRBD1	TRBJ1-1	CSILTGSENTEAFF	TGCAGTATACTGACAGGGAGTGAAAACACTGAAGCTTTCTTT
TRBV2	many	-	TRBJ1-1	CASSERGVSFEAFF	TGTGCCAGCAGTGAAAGGGGGGTCTCTTTTGAAGCTTTCTTT
TRBV10-3	few	TRBD1	TRBJ1-2	CAIGQGRGYTF	TGTGCCATCGGACAGGGCCGTGGCTACACCTTC
TRBV29-1	many	-	TRBJ1-2	CSSYGAASYTF	TGCAGCTCATATGGGGCAGCCAGCTACACCTTC
TRBV24-1	-	TRBD1	TRBJ2-7	CATSDSGQGGNEQYF	TGTGCCACCAGTGATTCGGGACAGGGAGGGAACGAGCAGTACTTC
TRBV5-1	many	-	TRBJ1-6	CASSLGDSDGSPLHF	TGCGCCAGCAGCTTGGGTGATTCCGACGGCTCACCCCTCCACTTT
TRBV20-1	-	-	TRBJ2-3	CSAPPWGGLGADTQYF	TGCAGTGCTCCTCCCTGGGGTGGGCTGGGCGCAGATACGCAGTATTTT
TRBV30	-	-	TRBJ1-1	CAWSRENTEAFF	TGTGCCTGGTCCCGCGAGAACACTGAAGCTTTCTTT
TRBV30	-	-	TRBJ2-7	CAWRAHPGYEQYF	TGTGCCTGGAGGGCACACCCCGGCTACGAGCAGTACTTC
TRBV2	many	TRBD1	TRBJ1-5	CASNTGDDNQPQHF	TGTGCCAGCAATACAGGGGACGACAATCAGCCCCAGCATTTT
TRBV7-9	many	-	TRBJ2-7	CASSLELGHEQYF	TGTGCCAGCAGCTTAGAGTTGGGGCACGAGCAGTACTTC